This T cell receptor (beta chain) derives from a study of CD8+CD57+ T cells in acquired aplastic anemia. Per germline, CDR1 LGHDT and CDR2 YNNKEL (reference sequence). The CDR3 is 16 amino acids. V trimming: 4 bases; J trimming: 3 bases; junction bases outside the gene matches: 9. CDR3 and TCR beta VDJ profiling relied on a genomic DNA template. TCRdb analysed the reads with MiXCR anew, one entry per CDR3 protein. The repertoire has approximately 200,000 distinct CDR3 sequences, less than 65% of them found once; the top ten carry about 43%. The V and J genes are TRBV3-1 and TRBJ2-1, with 7 bases that match TRBD2. The sequenced material came from sorted CD4+, CD8+, or CD8+CD57+ T cells (not recorded which) from PBMCs. This sequence was found in a human donor with severe aplastic anemia or a healthy control (not recorded which). CDR3 sequence reads: CASSPGPSGHYNEQFF. The CDR3 nucleotides read TGTGCCAGCAGCCCGGGCCCTAGCGGTCACTACAATGAGCAGTTCTTC.